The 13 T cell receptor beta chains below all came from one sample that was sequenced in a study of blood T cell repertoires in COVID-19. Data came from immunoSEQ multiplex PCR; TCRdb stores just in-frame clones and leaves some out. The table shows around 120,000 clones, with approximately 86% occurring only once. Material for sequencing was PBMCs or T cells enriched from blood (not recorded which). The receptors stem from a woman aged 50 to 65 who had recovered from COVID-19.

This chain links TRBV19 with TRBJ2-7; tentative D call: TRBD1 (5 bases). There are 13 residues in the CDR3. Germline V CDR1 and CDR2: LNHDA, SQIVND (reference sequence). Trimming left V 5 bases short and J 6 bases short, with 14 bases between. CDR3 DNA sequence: TGTGCCAGTAGTCCACTCAGGGTCGGCGAGCAGTACTTC. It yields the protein CASSPLRVGEQYF. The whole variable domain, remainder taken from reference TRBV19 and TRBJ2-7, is DGGITQSPKYLFRKEGQNVTLSCEQNLNHDAMYWYRQDPGQGLRLIYYSQIVNDFQKGDIAEGYSVSREKKESFPLTVTSAQKNPTAFYLCASSPLRVGEQYFGPGTRLTVT.

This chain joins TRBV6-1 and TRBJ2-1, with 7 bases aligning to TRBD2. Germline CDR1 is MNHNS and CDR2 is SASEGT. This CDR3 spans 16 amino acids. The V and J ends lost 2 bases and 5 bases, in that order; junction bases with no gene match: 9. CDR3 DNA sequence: TGTGCCAGCAGTGAAAGCGGGGAGCCACCTAACAATGAGCAGTTCTTC. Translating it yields CASSESGEPPNNEQFF.

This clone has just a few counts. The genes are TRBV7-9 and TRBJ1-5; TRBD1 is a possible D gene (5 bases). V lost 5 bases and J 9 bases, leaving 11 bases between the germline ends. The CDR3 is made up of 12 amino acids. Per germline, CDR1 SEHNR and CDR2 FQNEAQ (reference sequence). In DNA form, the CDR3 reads TGTGCCAGCAGCACCGGGACTCTGCCCCAGCATTTT. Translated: CASSTGTLPQHF.

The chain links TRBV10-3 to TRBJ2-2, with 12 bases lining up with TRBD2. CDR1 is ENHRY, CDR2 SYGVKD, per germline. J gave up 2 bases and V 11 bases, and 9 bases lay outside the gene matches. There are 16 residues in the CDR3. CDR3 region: CASRTSGALNTGELFF. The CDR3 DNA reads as TGTGCCTCCAGGACTAGCGGGGCCCTAAACACCGGGGAGCTGTTTTTT.

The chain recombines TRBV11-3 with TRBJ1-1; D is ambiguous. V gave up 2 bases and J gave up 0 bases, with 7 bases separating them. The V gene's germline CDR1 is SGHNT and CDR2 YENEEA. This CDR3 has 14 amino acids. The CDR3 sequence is CASSLYTMNTEAFF. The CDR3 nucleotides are TGTGCCAGCAGCTTATACACTATGAACACTGAAGCTTTCTTT.

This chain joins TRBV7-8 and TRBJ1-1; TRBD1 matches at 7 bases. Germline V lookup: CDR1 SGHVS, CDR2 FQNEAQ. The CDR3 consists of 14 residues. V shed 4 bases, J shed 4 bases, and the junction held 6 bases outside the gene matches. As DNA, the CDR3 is TGTGCCAGCAGCTCCACAGGGGCCATCACTGAAGCTTTCTTT. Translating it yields CASSSTGAITEAFF. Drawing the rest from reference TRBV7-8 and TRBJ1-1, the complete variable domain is GAGVSQSPRYKVAKRGQDVALRCDPISGHVSLFWYQQALGQGPEFLTYFQNEAQLDKSGLPSDRFFAERPEGSVSTLKIQRTQQEDSAVYLCASSSTGAITEAFFGQGTRLTVV.

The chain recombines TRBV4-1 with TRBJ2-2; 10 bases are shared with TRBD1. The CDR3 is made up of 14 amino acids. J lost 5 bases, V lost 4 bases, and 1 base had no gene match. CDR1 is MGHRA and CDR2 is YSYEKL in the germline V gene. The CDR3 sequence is CASSPDRGTGELFF. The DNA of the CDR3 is TGCGCCAGCAGCCCGGACAGGGGGACCGGGGAGCTGTTTTTT.

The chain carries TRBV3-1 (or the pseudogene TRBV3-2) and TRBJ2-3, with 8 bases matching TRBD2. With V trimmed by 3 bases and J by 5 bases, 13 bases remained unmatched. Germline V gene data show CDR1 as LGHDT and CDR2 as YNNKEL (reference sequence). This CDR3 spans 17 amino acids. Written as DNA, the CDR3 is TGTGCCAGCAGCCAGACCAAACCCCGGGCGGGAGGAGATACGCAGTATTTT. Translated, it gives CASSQTKPRAGGDTQYF.

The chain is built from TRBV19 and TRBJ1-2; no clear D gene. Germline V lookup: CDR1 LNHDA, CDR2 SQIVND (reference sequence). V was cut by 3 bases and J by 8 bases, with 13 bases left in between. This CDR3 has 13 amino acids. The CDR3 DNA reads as TGTGCCAGTAGTATCCGGCAGGCTTACGGCTACACCTTC. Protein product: CASSIRQAYGYTF.

The CDR3 spells CASSLTGYEQYF. The CDR3 nucleotides are TGTGCCAGCAGCCTGACAGGCTACGAGCAGTACTTC. The chain joins TRBV11-3 to TRBJ2-7, with D perhaps matching TRBD1 (6 bases). Trimming removed 5 bases at V and 3 bases at J, with 8 bases between. Per germline, CDR1 SGHNT and CDR2 YENEEA. This CDR3 spans 12 amino acids.

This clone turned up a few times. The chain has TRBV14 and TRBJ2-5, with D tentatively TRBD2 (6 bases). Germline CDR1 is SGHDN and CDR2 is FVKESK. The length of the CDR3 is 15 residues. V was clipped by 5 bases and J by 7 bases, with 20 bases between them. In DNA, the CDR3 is TGTGCCAGCAGCACATCCCGGACTAACGAGGGGACCCAGTACTTC. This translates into CASSTSRTNEGTQYF.

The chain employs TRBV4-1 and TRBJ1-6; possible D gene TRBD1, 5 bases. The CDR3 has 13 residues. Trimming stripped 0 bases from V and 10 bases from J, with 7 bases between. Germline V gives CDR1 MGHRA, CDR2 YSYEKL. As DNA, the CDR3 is TGCGCCAGCAGCCAAGAGACAGACTCACCCCTCCACTTT. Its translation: CASSQETDSPLHF.

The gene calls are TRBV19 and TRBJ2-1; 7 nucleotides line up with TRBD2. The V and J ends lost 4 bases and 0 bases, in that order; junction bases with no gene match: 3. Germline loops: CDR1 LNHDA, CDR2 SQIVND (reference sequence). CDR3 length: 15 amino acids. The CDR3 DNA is TGTGCCAGTAGTACGGGGGGAAGCTCCTACAATGAGCAGTTCTTC. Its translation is CASSTGGSSYNEQFF.